This T cell receptor beta chain was captured in a study of blood T cell repertoires in COVID-19. Across the whole study: From T cells, B-cell-depleted T cells, or PBMCs came the material, which was cDNA or gDNA.

How the authors handled the data: Amplification of reference gene primers provided the estimated nucleated cell counts. Profiling relied on immunoSEQ multiplex PCR, and the TCRdb table lists in-frame clones only, not all of them. Clonal size and the V and J genes are those of that table, whereas D and trimming came from the DNA. The repertoire has around 11,000 clones, 83% of them found once; the top ten carry about an eighth. The CDR3 spans 17 residues. Trimming took 3 bases from V and 2 from J, leaving 17 bases between them. Germline CDR1 is MNHNS and CDR2 is SASEGT. Sample: peripheral blood. The chain employs TRBV6-1 and TRBJ1-5; the D gene is possibly TRBD1 (5 bases). The receptor's source is a human donor in a cohort sampled during active COVID-19. This CDR3 is CASSDGAGGMGNQPQHF. CDR3 DNA: TGTGCCAGCAGTGATGGGGCAGGTGGTATGGGCAATCAGCCCCAGCATTTT.